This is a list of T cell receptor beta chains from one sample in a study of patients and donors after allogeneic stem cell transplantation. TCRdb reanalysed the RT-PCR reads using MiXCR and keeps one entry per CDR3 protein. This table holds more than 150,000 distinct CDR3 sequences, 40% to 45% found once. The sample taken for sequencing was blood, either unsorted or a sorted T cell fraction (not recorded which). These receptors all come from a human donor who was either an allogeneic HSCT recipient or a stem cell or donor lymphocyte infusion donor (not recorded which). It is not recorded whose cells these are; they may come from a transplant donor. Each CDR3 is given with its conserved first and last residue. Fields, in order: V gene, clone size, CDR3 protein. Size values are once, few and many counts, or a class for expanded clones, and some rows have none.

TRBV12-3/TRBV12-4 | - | CASSLVPIGGTGELFF
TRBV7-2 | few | CASSLLGVGNTIYF
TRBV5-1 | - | CASSLGGRPQETQYF
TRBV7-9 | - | CASSAWREGQETQYF
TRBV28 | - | CASSLIQGAPTNEKLFF
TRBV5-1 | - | CASSLGRGSTQETQYF
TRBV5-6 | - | CASSLGFEVRTF
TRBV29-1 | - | CSVIRVPTDTQYF
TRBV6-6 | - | CASGRDTDTQYF
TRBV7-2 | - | CASSLGQGWEGYTF
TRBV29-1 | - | CSIPRGQEQFF
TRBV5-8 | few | CANTPGAEAFF
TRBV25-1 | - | CASSTPSGTGIFF
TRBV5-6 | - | CASSPKERTEAFF
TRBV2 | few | CASSGVEEKGLHQPQHF
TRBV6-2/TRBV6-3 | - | CASSIPLGTEPTDTQYF
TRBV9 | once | CASSPWLRGGRATDTQYF
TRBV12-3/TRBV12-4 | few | CASSLVYPGTEAFF
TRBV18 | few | CASSPRWDRVAGNTIYF
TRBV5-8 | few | CASSYSRDRGRNSPLHF
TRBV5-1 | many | CASSTVGGIYEQYF
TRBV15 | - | CATSRADSYNEQFF
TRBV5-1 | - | CASSLAPGGPNTEAFF
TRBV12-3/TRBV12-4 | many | CASSYLREAGNTIYF
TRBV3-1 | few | CASSQTLAAPLF
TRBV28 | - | CASSRSGRANEKLFF
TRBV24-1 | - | CATSDTGTPNNEQFF
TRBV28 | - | CASSLDGLAGGPSTDTQYF
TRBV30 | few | CACEATFNEKLFF
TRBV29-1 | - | CSVEGTSIETQYF
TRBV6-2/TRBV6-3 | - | CASRRTGRTYGYTF
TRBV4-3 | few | CASSQDGITEAFF
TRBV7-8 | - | CASSSDRMSIQPQHF
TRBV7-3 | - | CASSQGSGANVLTF
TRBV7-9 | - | CASSLESRYNEQFF
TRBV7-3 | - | CASSGDRGLNTEAFF
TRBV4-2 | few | CASSLQGAVDTEAFF
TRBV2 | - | CASGSQTYEQYF
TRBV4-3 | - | CASSQDGGHLEAFF
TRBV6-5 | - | CASSYYGGTEAFF
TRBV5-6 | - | CASSAGQRSYGYTF
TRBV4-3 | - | CASSQDSGLAGGNEQFF
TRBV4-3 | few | CASSLDRQGVTEAFF
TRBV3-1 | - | CASSQEGVQARYGYTF
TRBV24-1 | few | CATSDLNYEQYF
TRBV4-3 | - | CASSFEGTAKNIQYF
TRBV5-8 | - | CASSPGPASGNTIYF
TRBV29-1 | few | CSVEIVSPFRSEAFF
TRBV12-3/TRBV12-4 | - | CASSPYSGGDEQFF
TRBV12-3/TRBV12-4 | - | CASSTDRGTEAFF